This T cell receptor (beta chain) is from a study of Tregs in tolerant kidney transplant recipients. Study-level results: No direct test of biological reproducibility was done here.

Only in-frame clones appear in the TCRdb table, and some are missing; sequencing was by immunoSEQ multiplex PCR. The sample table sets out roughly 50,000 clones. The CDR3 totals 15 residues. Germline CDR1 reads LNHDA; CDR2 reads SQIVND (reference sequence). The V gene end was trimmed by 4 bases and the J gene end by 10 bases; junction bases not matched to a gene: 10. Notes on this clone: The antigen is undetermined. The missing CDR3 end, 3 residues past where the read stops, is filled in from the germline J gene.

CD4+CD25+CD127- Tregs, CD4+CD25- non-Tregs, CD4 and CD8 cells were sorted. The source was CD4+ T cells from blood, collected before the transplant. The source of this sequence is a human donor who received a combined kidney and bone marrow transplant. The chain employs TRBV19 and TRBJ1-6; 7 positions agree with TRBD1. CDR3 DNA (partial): TGTGCCAGTAGTACCCGGGACAGTCTGGGATCACCC. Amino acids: CASSTRDSLGSP. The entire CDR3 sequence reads CASSTRDSLGSPLHF.